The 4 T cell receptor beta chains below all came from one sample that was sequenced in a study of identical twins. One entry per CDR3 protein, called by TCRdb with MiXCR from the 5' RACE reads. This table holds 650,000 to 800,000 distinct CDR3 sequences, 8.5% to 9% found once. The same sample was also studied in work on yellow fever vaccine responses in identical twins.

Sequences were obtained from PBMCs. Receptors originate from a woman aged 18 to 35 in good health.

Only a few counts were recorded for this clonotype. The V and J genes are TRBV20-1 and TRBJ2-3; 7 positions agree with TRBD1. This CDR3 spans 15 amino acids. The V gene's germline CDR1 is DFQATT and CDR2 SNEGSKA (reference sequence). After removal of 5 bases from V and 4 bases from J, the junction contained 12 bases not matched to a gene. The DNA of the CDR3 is TGCAGTGCTGATTGGGCGGCCCAGGGGGCAGATACGCAGTATTTT. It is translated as CSADWAAQGADTQYF.

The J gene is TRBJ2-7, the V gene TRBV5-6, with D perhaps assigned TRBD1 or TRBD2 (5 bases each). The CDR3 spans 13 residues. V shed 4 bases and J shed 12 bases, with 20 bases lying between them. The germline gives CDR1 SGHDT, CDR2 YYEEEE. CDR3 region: CASSPYGGSWSYF. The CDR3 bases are TGTGCCAGCAGCCCCTATGGGGGATCGTGGTCGTACTTC.

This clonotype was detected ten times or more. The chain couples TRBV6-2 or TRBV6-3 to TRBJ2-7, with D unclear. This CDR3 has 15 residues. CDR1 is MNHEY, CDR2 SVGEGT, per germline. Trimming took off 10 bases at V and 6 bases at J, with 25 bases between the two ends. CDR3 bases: TGTGCCACCTCAATAACACCGGACCTCCGAAGCGAGCAGTACTTC. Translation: CATSITPDLRSEQYF.

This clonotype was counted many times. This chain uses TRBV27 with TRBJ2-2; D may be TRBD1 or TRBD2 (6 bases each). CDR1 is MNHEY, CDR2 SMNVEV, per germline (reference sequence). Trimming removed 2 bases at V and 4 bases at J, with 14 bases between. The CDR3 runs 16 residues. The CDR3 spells CASSLIQGRGTGELFF. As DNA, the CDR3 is TGTGCCAGCAGTTTAATTCAGGGGCGGGGCACCGGGGAGCTGTTTTTT.